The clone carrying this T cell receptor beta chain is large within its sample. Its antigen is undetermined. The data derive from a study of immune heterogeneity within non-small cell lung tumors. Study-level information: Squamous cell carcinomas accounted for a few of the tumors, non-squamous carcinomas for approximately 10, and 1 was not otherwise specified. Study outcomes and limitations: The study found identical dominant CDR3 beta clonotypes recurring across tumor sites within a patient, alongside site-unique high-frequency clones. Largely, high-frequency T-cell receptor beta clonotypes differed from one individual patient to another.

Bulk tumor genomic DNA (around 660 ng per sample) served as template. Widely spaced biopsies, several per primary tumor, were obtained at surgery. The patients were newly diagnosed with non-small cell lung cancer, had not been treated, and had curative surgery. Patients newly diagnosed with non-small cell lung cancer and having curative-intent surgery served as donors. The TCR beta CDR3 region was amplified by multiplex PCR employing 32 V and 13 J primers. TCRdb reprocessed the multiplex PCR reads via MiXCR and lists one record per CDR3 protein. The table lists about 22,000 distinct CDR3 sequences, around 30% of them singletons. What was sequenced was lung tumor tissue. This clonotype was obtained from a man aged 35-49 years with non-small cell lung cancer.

CDR3 protein: CASSFSPSNQPQHF. CDR3 bases: TGTGCCAGCAGCTTCTCGCCTAGCAATCAGCCCCAGCATTTT. The rearrangement joins TRBV7-9 to TRBJ1-5; D is ambiguous. Germline-derived CDR1 and CDR2 are SEHNR and FQNEAQ (reference sequence). V lost 3 bases to trimming and J lost 0 bases, with 6 bases between them. This CDR3 region has 14 residues.